This paragraph covers one T cell receptor (beta chain) sequence. There is no known antigen for this receptor. No base-level quality is on record; no much larger clone is a single base apart. The entry originates in a study of shared clonotypes between healthy human individuals (dated by TCRdb to between 2020 and 2021). Some background on the complete study: The cohort included three men and a couple of women between 18 and 49 years of age. Each donor's leukapheresis produced roughly between roughly 0.85 and 10 billion PBMCs. Different laboratories and diverse techniques were used to prepare libraries and sequence TCR repertoires, to increase sequencing depth and limit assay-specific biases. To estimate repertoire size and how much clonotype sharing occurs between individuals, the study deeply sequenced the blood TCR repertoires of several healthy adults. Per donor, three plates each were used for CD4 naive and CD4 memory, two for CD8 naive, and one for CD8 memory. The paper as a whole reports these results and caveats: Estimated clonotype richness was generally larger for naive than for memory subsets. Across a few donors, approximately 4.6% of naive CD4, approximately 3.5% of naive CD8, about 2% of memory CD4, and about 0.4% of memory CD8 clonotypes were shared. Compared with non-shared clonotypes, clonotypes shared by all four sorted-subset donors had higher generation probabilities. Even with the large sequencing depth, rarefaction of the sorted-subset datasets indicated that sequencing was incomplete. Sampling was restricted to blood, and TCR repertoires in tissues likely differ from the TCR repertoires found in blood. Because the study included a small number of donors, the genetic and exposure-history diversity represented was limited. Pairwise subsampling led to the expectation that sequencing depth would affect the degree of clonotype sharing among donors.

Using the deep immunoSEQ assay, multiplex PCR amplified TCR CDR3 regions from genomic DNA. Genomic DNA extracted from each cell subset was distributed evenly over all wells of several immunoSEQ 96-well plates, and each plate served as one replicate. For sorted subsets, 200 to 250 ng of genomic DNA, equivalent to around 29,000 T cell genomes, went into each replicate PCR. Purified libraries were quantified with a Qubit 3.0 fluorometer, sized on a Bioanalyzer 2100, and re-quantified with the KAPA Library Quantification kit. Every immunoSEQ 96-well plate was sequenced on a separate single-read 150-cycle Illumina NextSeq 550 flow cell. Under the source paper's analysis protocol: The immunoSEQ output contained only junctional sequences without quality scores, so filtering could not match that applied to full-length reads. Sequences were annotated with PyIR, a Python wrapper for IgBLAST v1.9, and V/J genes and CDR3 were assigned using IMGT germline references. Reads were filtered out if the reads had weak V/J assignments (E-value above 1e-6), no CDR3, stop codons, out-of-frame junctions, or ambiguous translated residues. A V3J clonotype was defined by an identical inferred V gene, J gene, and CDR3 amino acid sequence. Percentage overlap between repertoires was computed as shared unique clonotypes divided by the size of the smaller repertoire. Repertoire richness was assessed with RTK rarefaction, the Chao1 estimator, and Recon v2.1 estimates of unobserved clonotypes. OLGA was used to compute generation probabilities for all TCRbeta clonotypes that the gDNA method yielded from a few donors. Held by TCRdb, this immuneACCESS table contains in-frame sequences only and omits some clones. Under half of the omission traces to an unresolved V gene where checked; the cause of the rest is unknown. The V and J calls and clone size were taken over from that table, and D and trimming were inferred from the DNA. The sample table shows roughly 2.1 million clones, and more than 85% are seen once. Under 2% of the sample is in the top ten clones.

CD8 naive samples consisted of CD45RO-negative cells that were positively selected for CCR7, yielding a CD45RA+CCR7+ population without TemRA cells. Healthy HIV-negative adults with no recently reported acute infections or vaccinations were included as donors. Every donor was a Caucasian adult residing in Nashville, Tennessee, USA. Blood was obtained by leukapheresis, after which PBMCs were separated by Ficoll-Histopaque density gradient centrifugation and cryopreserved in liquid nitrogen vapor phase. Purity and quantity of every magnetically sorted T cell population were checked by analytical flow cytometry. Genomic DNA was isolated from each sorted fraction and quantified by UV absorbance on a Nanodrop 2000c. V is cut by 4 bases and J by 3 bases, and the space between the germline ends is 9 bases. Measured from the cysteine to the phenylalanine, the CDR3 is 13 residues long. The sequence is cut down to CDR3 DNA, 39 bases in frame from base 1. The germline V gene gives CDR1 as ENHRY and CDR2 as SYGVKD.

Here the chain combines TRBV10-3 and TRBJ1-1; no D segment can be confidently identified. This receptor was obtained from a man aged 18 to 29 in good health. Some clones in this sample may be carry-over from other donors' samples. The specimen sequenced was naive CD8+ T cells from PBMCs. The sample's cell subset or site label, decoded: CD45RA+CCR7+. The CDR3 corresponds to CAISVGGHTEAFF. The bases read TGTGCCATCAGTGTAGGCGGTCACACTGAAGCTTTCTTT.